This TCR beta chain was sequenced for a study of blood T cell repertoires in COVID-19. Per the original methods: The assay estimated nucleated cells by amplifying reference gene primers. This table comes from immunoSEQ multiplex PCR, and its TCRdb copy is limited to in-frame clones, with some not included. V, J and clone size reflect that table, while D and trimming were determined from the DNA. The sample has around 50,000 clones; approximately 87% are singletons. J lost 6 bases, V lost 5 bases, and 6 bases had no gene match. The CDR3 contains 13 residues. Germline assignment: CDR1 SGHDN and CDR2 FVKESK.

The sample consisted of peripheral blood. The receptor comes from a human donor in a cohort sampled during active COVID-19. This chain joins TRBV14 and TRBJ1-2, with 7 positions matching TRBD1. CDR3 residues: CASSEQGPHGYTF. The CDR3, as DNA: TGTGCCAGCAGCGAACAGGGGCCACATGGCTACACCTTC.